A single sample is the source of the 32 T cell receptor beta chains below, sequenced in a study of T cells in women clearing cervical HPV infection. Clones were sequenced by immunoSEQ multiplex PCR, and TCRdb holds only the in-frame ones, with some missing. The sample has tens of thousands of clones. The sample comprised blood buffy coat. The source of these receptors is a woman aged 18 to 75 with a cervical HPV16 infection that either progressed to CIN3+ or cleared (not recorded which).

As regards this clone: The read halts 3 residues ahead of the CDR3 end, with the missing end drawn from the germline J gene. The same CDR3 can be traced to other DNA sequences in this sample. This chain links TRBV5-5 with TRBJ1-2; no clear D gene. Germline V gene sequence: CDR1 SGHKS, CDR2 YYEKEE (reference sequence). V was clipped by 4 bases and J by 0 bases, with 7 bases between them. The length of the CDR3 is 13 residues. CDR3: CASSPQANYGYTF. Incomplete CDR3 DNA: TGTGCCAGCAGCCCGCAGGCTAACTATGGC.

Here the CDR3 reads CASSLSIGTDTQYF. Incomplete CDR3 DNA: TGTGCCAGCAGCTTATCTATCGGCACAGATACG. The V call is TRBV7-3, the J call TRBJ2-3; D is ambiguous. The CDR3 extends 3 residues past the end of the read, so its final part is completed from the germline J gene. The CDR3 is 14 amino acids. Germline CDR1 reads SGHTA; CDR2 reads FQGTGA. The V and J ends lost 2 bases and 1 base respectively, with 7 bases between them.

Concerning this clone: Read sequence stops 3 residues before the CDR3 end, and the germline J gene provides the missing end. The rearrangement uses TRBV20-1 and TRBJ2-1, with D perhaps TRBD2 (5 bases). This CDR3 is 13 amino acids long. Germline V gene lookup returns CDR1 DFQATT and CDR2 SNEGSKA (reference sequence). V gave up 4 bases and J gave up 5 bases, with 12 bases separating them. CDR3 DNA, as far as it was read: TGCAGTGCTATCTCCGGACTGAACAATGAG. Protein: CSAISGLNNE. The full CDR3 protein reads CSAISGLNNEQFF.

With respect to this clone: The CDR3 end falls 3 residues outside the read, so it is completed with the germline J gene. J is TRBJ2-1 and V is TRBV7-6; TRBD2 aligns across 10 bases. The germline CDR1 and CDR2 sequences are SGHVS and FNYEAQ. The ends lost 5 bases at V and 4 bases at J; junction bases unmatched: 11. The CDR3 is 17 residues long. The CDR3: CASSALGLAVIYNEQFF. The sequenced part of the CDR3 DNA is TGTGCCAGCAGCGCCCTCGGACTAGCGGTGATTTACAATGAG.

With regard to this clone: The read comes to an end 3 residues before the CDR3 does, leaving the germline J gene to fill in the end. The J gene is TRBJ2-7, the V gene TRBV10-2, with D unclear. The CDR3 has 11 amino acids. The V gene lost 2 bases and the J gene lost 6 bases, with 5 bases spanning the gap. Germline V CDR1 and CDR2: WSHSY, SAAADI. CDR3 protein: CASSEGFEQYF. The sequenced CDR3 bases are TGCGCCAGCAGTGAGGGCTTCGAG.

Incomplete CDR3 DNA: TGTGCCTGGAGGAGGATAGCTGGGGGGGGTGAC. It specifies CAWRRIAGGGD. The full CDR3 protein reads CAWRRIAGGGDYTF. The genes are TRBV30 and TRBJ1-2, with D maybe TRBD1 (5 bases). The CDR3 extends 3 residues past the end of the read, so its final part is completed from the germline J gene. This CDR3 contains 14 residues. In germline, CDR1 is GTSNPN, CDR2 SVGIG (reference sequence).

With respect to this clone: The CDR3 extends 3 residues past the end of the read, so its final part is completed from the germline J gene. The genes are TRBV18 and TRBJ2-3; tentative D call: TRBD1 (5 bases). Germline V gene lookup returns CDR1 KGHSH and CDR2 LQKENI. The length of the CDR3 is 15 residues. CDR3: CASSPRSGIQETQYF. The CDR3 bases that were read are TGTGCCAGCTCACCCAGGTCAGGGATCCAAGAGACG.

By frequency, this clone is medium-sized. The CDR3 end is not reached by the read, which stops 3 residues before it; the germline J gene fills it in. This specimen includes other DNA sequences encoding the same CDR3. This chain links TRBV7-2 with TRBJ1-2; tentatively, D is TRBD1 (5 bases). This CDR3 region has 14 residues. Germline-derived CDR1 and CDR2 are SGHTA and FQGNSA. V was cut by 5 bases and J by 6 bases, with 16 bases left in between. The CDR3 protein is CASSPWGGDDGYTF. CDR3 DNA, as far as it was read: TGTGCCAGCAGCCCGTGGGGAGGGGATGATGGC.

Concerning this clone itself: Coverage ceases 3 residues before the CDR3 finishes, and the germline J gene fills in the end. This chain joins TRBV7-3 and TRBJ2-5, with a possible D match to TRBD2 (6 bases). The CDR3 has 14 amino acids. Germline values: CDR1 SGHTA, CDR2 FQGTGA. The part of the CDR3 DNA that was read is TGTGCCAGCAGCTTATCTAGCGTAGCAGATACC. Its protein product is CASSLSSVADT. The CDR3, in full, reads CASSLSSVADTQYF.

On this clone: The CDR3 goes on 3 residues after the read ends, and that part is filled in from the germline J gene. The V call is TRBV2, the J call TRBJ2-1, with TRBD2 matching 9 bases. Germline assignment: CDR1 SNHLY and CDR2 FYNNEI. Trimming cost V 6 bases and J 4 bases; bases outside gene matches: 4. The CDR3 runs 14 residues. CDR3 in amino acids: CASRQTSGYNEQFF. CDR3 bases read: TGTGCCAGCAGGCAGACTAGCGGTTACAATGAG.

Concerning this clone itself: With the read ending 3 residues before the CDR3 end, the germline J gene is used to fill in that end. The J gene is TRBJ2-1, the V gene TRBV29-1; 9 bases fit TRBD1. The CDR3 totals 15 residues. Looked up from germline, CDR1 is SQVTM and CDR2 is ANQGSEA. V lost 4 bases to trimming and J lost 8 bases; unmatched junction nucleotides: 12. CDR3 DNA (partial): TGCAGCGTTGGGGGCGGGCACAGGGGGCCCGATGAG. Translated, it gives CSVGGGHRGPDE. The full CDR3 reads CSVGGGHRGPDEQFF.

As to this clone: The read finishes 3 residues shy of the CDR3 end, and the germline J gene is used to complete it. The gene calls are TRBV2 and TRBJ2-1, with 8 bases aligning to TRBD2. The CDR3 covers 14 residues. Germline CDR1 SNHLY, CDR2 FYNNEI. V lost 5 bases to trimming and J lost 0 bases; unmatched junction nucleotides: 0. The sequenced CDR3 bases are TGTGCCAGCAGTAGCGGGAGCTCCTACAATGAG. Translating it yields CASSSGSSYNE. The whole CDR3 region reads CASSSGSSYNEQFF.

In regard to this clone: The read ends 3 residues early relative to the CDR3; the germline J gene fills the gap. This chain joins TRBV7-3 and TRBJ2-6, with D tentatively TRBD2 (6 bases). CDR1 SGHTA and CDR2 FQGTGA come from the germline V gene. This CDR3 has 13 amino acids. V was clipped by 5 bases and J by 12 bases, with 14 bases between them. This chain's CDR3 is CASSQGSEGVLTF. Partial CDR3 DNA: TGTGCCAGCAGCCAGGGCTCGGAGGGCGTC. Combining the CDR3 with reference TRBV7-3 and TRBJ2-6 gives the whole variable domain GAGVSQTPSNKVTEKGKYVELRCDPISGHTALYWYRQSLGQGPEFLIYFQGTGAADDSGLPNDRFFAVRPEGSVSTLKIQRTERGDSAVYLCASSQGSEGVLTFGAGSRLTVL.

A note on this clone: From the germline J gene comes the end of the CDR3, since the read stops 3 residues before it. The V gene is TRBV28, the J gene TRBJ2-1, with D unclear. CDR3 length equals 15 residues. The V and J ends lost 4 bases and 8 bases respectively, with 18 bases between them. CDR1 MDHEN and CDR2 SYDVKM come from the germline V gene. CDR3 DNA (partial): TGTGCCAGCAGTTCCTCTATACTGAGTCACGATGAG. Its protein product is CASSSSILSHDE. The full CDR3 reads CASSSSILSHDEQFF.

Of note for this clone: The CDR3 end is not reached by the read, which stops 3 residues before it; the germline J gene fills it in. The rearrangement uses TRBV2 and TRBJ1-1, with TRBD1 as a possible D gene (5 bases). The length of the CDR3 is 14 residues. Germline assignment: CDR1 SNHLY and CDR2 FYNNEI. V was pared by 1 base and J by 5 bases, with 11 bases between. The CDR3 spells CASSEGRAATEAFF. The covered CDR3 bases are TGTGCCAGCAGTGAAGGCAGGGCTGCTACTGAA.

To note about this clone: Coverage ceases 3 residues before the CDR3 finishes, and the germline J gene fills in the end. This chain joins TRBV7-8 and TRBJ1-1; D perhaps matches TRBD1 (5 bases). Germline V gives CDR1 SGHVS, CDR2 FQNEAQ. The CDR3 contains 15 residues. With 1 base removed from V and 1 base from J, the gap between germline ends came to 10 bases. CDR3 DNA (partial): TGTGCCAGCAGCTTAGGGGGGGATGCGAACACTGAA. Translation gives CASSLGGDANTE. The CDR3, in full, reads CASSLGGDANTEAFF.

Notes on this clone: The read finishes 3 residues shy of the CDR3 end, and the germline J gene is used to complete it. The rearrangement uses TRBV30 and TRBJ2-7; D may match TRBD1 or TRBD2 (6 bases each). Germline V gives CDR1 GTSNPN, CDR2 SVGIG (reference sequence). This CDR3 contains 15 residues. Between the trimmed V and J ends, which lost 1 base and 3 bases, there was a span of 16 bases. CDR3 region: CAWSDGGGRNYEQYF. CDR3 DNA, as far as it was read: TGTGCCTGGAGTGACGGAGGGGGACGGAACTACGAG.

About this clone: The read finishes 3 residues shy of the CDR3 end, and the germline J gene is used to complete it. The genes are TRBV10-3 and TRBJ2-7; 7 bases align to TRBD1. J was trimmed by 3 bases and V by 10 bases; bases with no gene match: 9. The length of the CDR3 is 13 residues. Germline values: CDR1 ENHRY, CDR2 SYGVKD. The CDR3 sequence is CASQTGHDYEQYF. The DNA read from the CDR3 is TGTGCCAGCCAGACAGGGCATGACTACGAG.

The CDR3 DNA, read in part, is TGTGCCAGCAGCCTACAAGGACAGAACTATGGC. Protein sequence: CASSLQGQNYG. The CDR3 reads in full as CASSLQGQNYGYTF. This chain joins TRBV7-9 and TRBJ1-2; TRBD1 might be the D (6 bases). The read ends 3 residues shy of where the CDR3 ends; the end is completed using the germline J gene. The CDR3 sequence is 14 residues long. V dropped 5 bases and J dropped 2 bases, with 12 bases sitting between them. Germline V gives CDR1 SEHNR, CDR2 FQNEAQ (reference sequence).

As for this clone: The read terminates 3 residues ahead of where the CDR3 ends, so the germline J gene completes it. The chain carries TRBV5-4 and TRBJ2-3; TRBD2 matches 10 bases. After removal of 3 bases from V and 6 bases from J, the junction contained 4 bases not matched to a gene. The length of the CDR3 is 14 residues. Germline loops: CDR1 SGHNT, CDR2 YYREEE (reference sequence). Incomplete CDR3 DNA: TGTGCCAGCAGCTCTAGCGGGAGAAGGGATACG. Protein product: CASSSSGRRDT. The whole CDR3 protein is CASSSSGRRDTQYF.

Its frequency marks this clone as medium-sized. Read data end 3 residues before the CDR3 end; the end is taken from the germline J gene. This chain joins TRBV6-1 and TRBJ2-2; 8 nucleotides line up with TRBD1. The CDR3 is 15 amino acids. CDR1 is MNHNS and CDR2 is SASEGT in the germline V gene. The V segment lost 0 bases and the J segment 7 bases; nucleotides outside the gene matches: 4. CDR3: CASSEAGQEHGELFF. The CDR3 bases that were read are TGTGCCAGCAGTGAAGCGGGACAGGAACACGGGGAG.

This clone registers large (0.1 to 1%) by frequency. CDR3 amino acids: CSASDARSSGGLETQYF. CDR3 bases read: TGCAGTGCTAGCGATGCTCGGTCTAGCGGGGGTTTGGAGACC. V gene TRBV20-1 combines with J gene TRBJ2-5, with 10 bases that match TRBD2. The CDR3 is cut off 3 residues early in the read; its end comes from the germline J gene. CDR1 is DFQATT and CDR2 is SNEGSKA in the germline V gene (reference sequence). Trimming at V came to 3 bases and at J to 5 bases, leaving 15 bases not matched to a gene. The CDR3 consists of 17 residues.

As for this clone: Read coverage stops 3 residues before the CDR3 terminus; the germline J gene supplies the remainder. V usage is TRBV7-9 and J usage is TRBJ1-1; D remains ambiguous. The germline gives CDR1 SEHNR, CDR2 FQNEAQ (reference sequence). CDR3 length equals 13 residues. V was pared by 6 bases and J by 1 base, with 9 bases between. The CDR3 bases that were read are TGTGCCAGCAGACCAAAGGGGAACACTGAA. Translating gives CASRPKGNTE. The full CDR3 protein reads CASRPKGNTEAFF.

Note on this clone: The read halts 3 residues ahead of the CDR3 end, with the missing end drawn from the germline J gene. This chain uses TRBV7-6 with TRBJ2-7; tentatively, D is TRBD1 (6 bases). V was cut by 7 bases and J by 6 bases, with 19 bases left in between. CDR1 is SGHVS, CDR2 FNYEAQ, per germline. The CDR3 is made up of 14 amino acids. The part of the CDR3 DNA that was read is TGTGCCAGCACAAAGAGGGGGACATCGTCCGAG. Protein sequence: CASTKRGTSSE. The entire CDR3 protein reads CASTKRGTSSEQYF.

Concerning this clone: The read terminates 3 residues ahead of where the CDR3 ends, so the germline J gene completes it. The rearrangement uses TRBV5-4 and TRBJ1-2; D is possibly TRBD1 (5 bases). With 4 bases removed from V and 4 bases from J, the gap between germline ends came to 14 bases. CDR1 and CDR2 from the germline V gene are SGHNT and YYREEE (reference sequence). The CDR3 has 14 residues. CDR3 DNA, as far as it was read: TGTGCCAGCAGCCGCGAGGGGAGAAGCTATGGC. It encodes CASSREGRSYG. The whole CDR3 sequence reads CASSREGRSYGYTF.

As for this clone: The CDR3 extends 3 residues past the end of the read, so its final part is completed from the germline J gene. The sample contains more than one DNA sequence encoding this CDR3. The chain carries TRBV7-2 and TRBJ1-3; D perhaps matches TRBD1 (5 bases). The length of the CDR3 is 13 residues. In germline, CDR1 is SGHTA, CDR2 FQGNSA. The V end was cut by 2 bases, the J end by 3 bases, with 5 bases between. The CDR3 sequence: CASSLQGGNTIYF. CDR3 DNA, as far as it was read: TGTGCCAGCAGCTTACAGGGTGGAAACACC. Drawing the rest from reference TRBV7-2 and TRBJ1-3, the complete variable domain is GAGVSQSPSNKVTEKGKDVELRCDPISGHTALYWYRQSLGQGLEFLIYFQGNSAPDKSGLPSDRFSAERTGGSVSTLTIQRTQQEDSAVYLCASSLQGGNTIYFGEGSWLTVV.

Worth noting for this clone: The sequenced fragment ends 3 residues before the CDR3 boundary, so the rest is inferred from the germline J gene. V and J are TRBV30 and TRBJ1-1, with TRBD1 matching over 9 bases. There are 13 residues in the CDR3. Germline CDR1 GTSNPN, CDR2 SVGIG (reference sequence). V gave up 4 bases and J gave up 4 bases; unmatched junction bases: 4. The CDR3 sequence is CAWNRGPSTEAFF. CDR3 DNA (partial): TGTGCCTGGAACAGGGGGCCGAGCACTGAA.

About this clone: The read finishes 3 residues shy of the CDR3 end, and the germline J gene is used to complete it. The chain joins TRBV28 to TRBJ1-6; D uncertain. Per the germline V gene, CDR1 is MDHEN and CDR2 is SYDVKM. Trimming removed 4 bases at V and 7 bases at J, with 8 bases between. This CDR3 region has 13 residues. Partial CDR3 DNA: TGTGCCAGCAGTTCCCCTCTGAATTCACCC. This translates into CASSSPLNSP. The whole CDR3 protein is CASSSPLNSPLHF.

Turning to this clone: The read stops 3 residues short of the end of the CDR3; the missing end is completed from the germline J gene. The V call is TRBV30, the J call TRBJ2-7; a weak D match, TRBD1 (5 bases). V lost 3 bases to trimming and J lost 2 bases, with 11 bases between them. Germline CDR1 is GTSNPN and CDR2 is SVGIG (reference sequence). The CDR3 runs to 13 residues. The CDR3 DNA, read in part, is TGTGCCTGGAGCTTGACAGTAACCTACGAG. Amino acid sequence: CAWSLTVTYE. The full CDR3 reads CAWSLTVTYEQYF.

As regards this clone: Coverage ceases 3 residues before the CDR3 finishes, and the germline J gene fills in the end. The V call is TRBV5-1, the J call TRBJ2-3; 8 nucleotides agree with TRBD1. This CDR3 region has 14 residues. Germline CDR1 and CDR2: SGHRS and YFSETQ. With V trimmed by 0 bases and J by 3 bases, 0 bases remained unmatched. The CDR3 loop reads CASSLDRGTDTQYF. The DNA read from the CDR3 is TGCGCCAGCAGCTTGGACAGGGGGACAGATACG. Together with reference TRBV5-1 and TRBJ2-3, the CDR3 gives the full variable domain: KAGVTQTPRYLIKTRGQQVTLSCSPISGHRSVSWYQQTPGQGLQFLFEYFSETQRNKGNFPGRFSGRQFSNSRSEMNVSTLELGDSALYLCASSLDRGTDTQYFGPGTRLTVL.

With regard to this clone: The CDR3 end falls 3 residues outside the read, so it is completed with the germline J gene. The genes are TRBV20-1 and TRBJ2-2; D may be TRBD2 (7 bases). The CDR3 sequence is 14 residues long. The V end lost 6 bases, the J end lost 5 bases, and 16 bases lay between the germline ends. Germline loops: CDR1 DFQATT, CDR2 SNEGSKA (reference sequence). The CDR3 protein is CSAKKGGWTGELFF. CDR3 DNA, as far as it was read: TGCAGTGCGAAGAAGGGGGGGTGGACCGGGGAG.

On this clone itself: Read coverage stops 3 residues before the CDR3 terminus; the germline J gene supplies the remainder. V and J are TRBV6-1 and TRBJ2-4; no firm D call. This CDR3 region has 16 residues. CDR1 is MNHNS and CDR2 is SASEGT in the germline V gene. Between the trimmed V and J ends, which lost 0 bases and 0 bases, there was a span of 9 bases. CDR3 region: CASSEARLLAKNIQYF. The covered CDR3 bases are TGTGCCAGCAGTGAAGCGCGTCTGTTAGCCAAAAACATT.